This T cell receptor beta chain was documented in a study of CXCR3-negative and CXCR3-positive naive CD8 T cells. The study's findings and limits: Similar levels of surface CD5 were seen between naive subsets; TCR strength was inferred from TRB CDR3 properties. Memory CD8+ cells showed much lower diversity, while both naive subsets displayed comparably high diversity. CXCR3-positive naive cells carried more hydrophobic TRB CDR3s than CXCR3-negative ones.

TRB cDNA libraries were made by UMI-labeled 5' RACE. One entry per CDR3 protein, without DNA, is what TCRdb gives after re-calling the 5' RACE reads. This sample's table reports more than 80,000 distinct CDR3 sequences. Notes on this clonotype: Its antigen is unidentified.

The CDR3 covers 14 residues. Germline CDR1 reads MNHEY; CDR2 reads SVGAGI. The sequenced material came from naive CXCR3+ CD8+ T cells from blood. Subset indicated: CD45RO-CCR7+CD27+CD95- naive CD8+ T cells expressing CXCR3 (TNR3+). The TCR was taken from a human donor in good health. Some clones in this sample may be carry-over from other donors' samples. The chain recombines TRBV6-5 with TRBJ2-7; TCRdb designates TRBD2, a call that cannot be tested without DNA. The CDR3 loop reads CASSYGGPTYEQYF.